The next 26 T cell receptor beta chains were all read from a single sample in a study of molecular identifiers for immune sequencing clone quantification. TCRdb independently ran MiXCR on the PCR reads; one entry per CDR3 protein. The table has around 470,000 distinct CDR3 sequences, less than 30% seen once. Sequencing was done on a sample of naive CD8+ T cells from blood, with Jurkat cell RNA spiked in. The subset was: FACS-sorted CD8+CD4-CCR7+CD45RA+ naive T cells. The origin of the receptors is a human donor in good health. Some libraries in this study had Jurkat cell RNA spiked in.

This clonotype was seen repeatedly, ten times or more. This rearrangement joins TRBV6-2 or TRBV6-3 to TRBJ2-3; D remains ambiguous. Trimming took off 4 bases at V and 2 bases at J, with 7 bases between the two ends. The length of the CDR3 is 13 residues. Germline values: CDR1 MNHEY, CDR2 SVGEGT. CDR3 loop: CASSSWDTDTQYF. In DNA form, the CDR3 reads TGTGCCAGCAGTTCCTGGGACACAGATACGCAGTATTTT.

This clonotype was seen many times. The rearrangement joins TRBV7-9 to TRBJ2-7; a weak D match, TRBD1 (6 bases). V was pared by 5 bases and J by 1 base, with 12 bases between. The CDR3 has 14 amino acids. The germline CDR1 and CDR2 sequences are SEHNR and FQNEAQ (reference sequence). For the CDR3, the DNA is TGTGCCAGCAGCACCGACAGGCATTCCTACGAGCAGTACTTC. This codes for CASSTDRHSYEQYF.

The genes are TRBV4-1 and TRBJ2-2; D remains ambiguous. The CDR3 totals 13 residues. Germline values: CDR1 MGHRA, CDR2 YSYEKL. V was cut by 3 bases and J by 6 bases, with 8 bases left in between. The CDR3 DNA follows: TGCGCCAGCAGCCAGTCGAGTTCCGGGGAGCTGTTTTTT. Protein: CASSQSSSGELFF.

For this clonotype: Compared with germline, one end of the junction differs, possibly owing to a read error. This chain links TRBV9 with TRBJ1-3; tentatively, D is TRBD1 (5 bases). The CDR3 is made up of 16 amino acids. Germline values: CDR1 SGDLS, CDR2 YYNGEE. CDR3 region: CASSVDSGGAGNTIYF. As DNA, the CDR3 is TGTGCCAGCAGCGTAGATTCCGGGGGAGCCGGAAACACAATATATTTT. Full variable domain (remainder filled in from reference TRBV9 and TRBJ1-3): DSGVTQTPKHLITATGQRVTLRCSPRSGDLSVYWYQQSLDQGLQFLIQYYNGEERAKGNILERFSAQQFPDLHSELNLSSLELGDSALYFCASSVDSGGAGNTIYFGEGSWLTVV.

As for this clonotype: Just one base apart from a much larger clone, this may be a read error. The rearrangement links TRBV28 to TRBJ2-5, with 7 bases aligning to TRBD1. Germline V gives CDR1 MDHEN, CDR2 SYDVKM. There are 16 residues in the CDR3. V gave up 3 bases and J gave up 1 base; unmatched junction bases: 8. In DNA, the CDR3 is TGTGCCAGCAGTTTGGTAGAGAGGACAGGCCAAGAGACCCAGTACTTC. It is translated as CASSLVERTGQETQYF.

V usage is TRBV27 and J usage is TRBJ2-5, with D possibly called TRBD1 or TRBD2 (5 bases each). V gave up 6 bases and J gave up 3 bases, with 11 bases separating them. The CDR3 length is 13 residues. The germline CDR1 and CDR2 sequences are MNHEY and SMNVEV (reference sequence). The CDR3 spells CASRGRLKETQYF. The CDR3 DNA reads as TGTGCCAGCAGGGGACGACTTAAAGAGACCCAGTACTTC.

The sample holds a few counts of this clonotype. The chain combines TRBV20-1 with TRBJ2-7; 8 bases align to TRBD1. The CDR3 has 14 amino acids. Germline CDR1 DFQATT, CDR2 SNEGSKA (reference sequence). The ends lost 3 bases at V and 0 bases at J; junction bases unmatched: 4. The CDR3 DNA reads as TGCAGTGCTAGGAACAGGGGGATCTCCTACGAGCAGTACTTC. Its protein product is CSARNRGISYEQYF.

This clonotype came up many times. The chain uses TRBV6-2 or TRBV6-3 and TRBJ1-1; a possible D gene is TRBD1 (6 bases). Germline-derived CDR1 and CDR2 are MNHEY and SVGEGT. This CDR3 region has 14 residues. The ends were cut back, 1 base at V and 1 base at J, with 7 bases in the middle. CDR3 region: CASSYWGQNTEAFF. CDR3 sequence (DNA): TGTGCCAGCAGTTACTGGGGGCAGAACACTGAAGCTTTCTTT.

This clonotype was picked up many times. The V gene is TRBV29-1, the J gene TRBJ2-5, with 7 nucleotides matching TRBD2. V shed 3 bases, J shed 1 base, and the junction held 8 bases outside the gene matches. Germline values: CDR1 SQVTM, CDR2 ANQGSEA. The CDR3 sequence is 15 residues long. The CDR3 DNA is TGCAGCGTTGAGGATGGGGGGGGGAGCCAAGAGACCCAGTACTTC. Translated: CSVEDGGGSQETQYF.

Remarks on this clonotype: Its ends do not fully match the called genes, so a read error is possible. This chain uses TRBV7-3 with TRBJ2-3; 8 positions match TRBD1. CDR1 is SGHTA, CDR2 FQGTGA, per germline. This CDR3 has 12 amino acids. CDR3 loop: CASSLGTGTQYF. The CDR3 DNA reads TGTGCCAGCAGCCTCGGGACAGGTACGCAGTATTTT. The full variable domain, in which reference TRBV7-3 and TRBJ2-3 provide the parts outside the CDR3, is GAGVSQTPSNKVTEKGKYVELRCDPISGHTALYWYRQSLGQGPEFLIYFQGTGAADDSGLPNDRFFAVRPEGSVSTLKIQRTERGDSAVYLCASSLGTGTQYFGPGTRLTVL.

There are a few counts of this clonotype. The V and J genes are TRBV3-1 and TRBJ1-2; the D gene is possibly TRBD1 (5 bases). The CDR3 covers 16 residues. The germline V gene has CDR1 LGHDT and CDR2 YNNKEL (reference sequence). V was shortened by 2 bases and J by 0 bases, with 13 bases between the two germline ends. CDR3 bases: TGTGCCAGCAGCCAAAAAGGGGAGTTAGCTAACTATGGCTACACCTTC. Translated, it gives CASSQKGELANYGYTF.

This clonotype has just a few counts. This chain uses TRBV7-2 with TRBJ1-1, with D tentatively TRBD1 (5 bases). The CDR3 has 16 residues. Germline values: CDR1 SGHTA, CDR2 FQGNSA. Trimming left V 3 bases short and J 0 bases short, with 14 bases between. CDR3 DNA sequence: TGTGCCAGCAGCTTGGGGGACGTCCTTATGAACACTGAAGCTTTCTTT. The encoded protein is CASSLGDVLMNTEAFF.

This clonotype was seen many times. J is TRBJ2-1 and V is TRBV12-3 or TRBV12-4; D uncertain. V was cut by 3 bases and J by 0 bases, with 9 bases left in between. The CDR3 loop spans 15 amino acids. The CDR3 sequence: CASSLSASSYNEQFF. The CDR3 DNA sequence: TGTGCCAGCAGTTTGTCGGCGTCCTCCTACAATGAGCAGTTCTTC.

This clonotype was detected ten times or more. CDR3 region: CASSSPDSKNQETQYF. The CDR3 nucleotides are TGTGCCAGCAGCTCCCCGGACAGTAAAAACCAAGAGACCCAGTACTTC. The chain uses TRBV7-9 and TRBJ2-5; possibly TRBD1 for D (6 bases). CDR3 length equals 16 residues. V lost 4 bases and J lost 0, with 15 bases in between. The germline CDR1 and CDR2 sequences are SEHNR and FQNEAQ (reference sequence).

This clonotype has ten or more counts. The CDR3 DNA sequence: TGTGCCAGCAGTTTATACAGGGCGTATAGCAATCAGCCCCAGCATTTT. This codes for CASSLYRAYSNQPQHF. V gene TRBV28 combines with J gene TRBJ1-5, with a weak D call TRBD1 (6 bases). Germline V gene sequence: CDR1 MDHEN, CDR2 SYDVKM. The germline V and J ends were trimmed by 1 base and 0 bases, with 10 bases remaining between them. The CDR3 is made up of 16 amino acids.

Regarding this clonotype: This may be a read error, as it is one base from a much larger clone. This chain links TRBV19 with TRBJ1-5, with TRBD1 as a possible D gene (6 bases). Looked up from germline, CDR1 is LNHDA and CDR2 is SQIVND (reference sequence). The CDR3 length is 14 residues. V lost 6 bases and J lost 2, with 11 bases in between. The CDR3 nucleotides read TGTGCCAGTAGGGATAGACAGGGCAATCAGCCCCAGCATTTT. This encodes CASRDRQGNQPQHF. The entire variable domain, with the rest obtained from reference TRBV19 and TRBJ1-5, is as follows: DGGITQSPKYLFRKEGQNVTLSCEQNLNHDAMYWYRQDPGQGLRLIYYSQIVNDFQKGDIAEGYSVSREKKESFPLTVTSAQKNPTAFYLCASRDRQGNQPQHFGDGTRLSIL.

The genes are TRBV28 and TRBJ1-6; 10 positions match TRBD1. The CDR3 is 15 amino acids. The V segment lost 6 bases and the J segment 8 bases; nucleotides outside the gene matches: 7. The germline CDR1 and CDR2 sequences are MDHEN and SYDVKM. The CDR3 is CASRNTGTGDSPLHF. The CDR3 nucleotides read TGTGCCAGCAGAAATACCGGGACAGGGGATTCACCCCTCCACTTT.

In this sample, this clonotype turned up many times. The V call is TRBV6-6, the J call TRBJ2-3; 14 nucleotides match TRBD2. Germline loops: CDR1 MNHNY, CDR2 SVGAGI (reference sequence). With 4 bases clipped from V and 2 bases from J, the junction kept 2 bases outside the gene matches. CDR3 length: 16 amino acids. The CDR3 region is CASSLGLAGVTDTQYF. CDR3 coding DNA: TGTGCCAGCAGTTTGGGACTAGCGGGAGTCACAGATACGCAGTATTTT.

Turning to this clonotype: The junction differs from germline at one of its ends, possibly a read error. The CDR3 loop reads CASSQRGSGANVRTF. The CDR3 coding sequence is TGTGCCAGCAGCCAGCGAGGCTCTGGGGCCAACGTCCGGACTTTC. The chain couples TRBV5-6 to TRBJ2-6; perhaps TRBD1 as D (5 bases). CDR1 is SGHDT, CDR2 YYEEEE, per germline. This CDR3 comprises 15 residues. Together with reference TRBV5-6 and TRBJ2-6, the CDR3 gives the full variable domain: DAGVTQSPTHLIKTRGQQVTLRCSPKSGHDTVSWYQQALGQGPQFIFQYYEEEERQRGNFPDRFSGHQFPNYSSELNVNALLLGDSALYLCASSQRGSGANVRTFGAGSRLTVL.

This clonotype was seen only a few times. The V gene is TRBV3-1, the J gene TRBJ2-7; no clear D. In germline, CDR1 is LGHDT, CDR2 YNNKEL (reference sequence). Between the trimmed V and J ends, which lost 4 bases and 6 bases, there was a span of 16 bases. The CDR3 extends over 14 amino acids. Written as DNA, the CDR3 is TGTGCCAGCAGCCGCCTCATCGCGGACCCCGAGCAGTACTTC. This codes for CASSRLIADPEQYF.

About this clonotype itself: At one end the junction does not follow the germline gene, possibly because of a read error. This chain links TRBV11-2 with TRBJ2-3; 12 nucleotides agree with TRBD2. The germline CDR1 and CDR2 sequences are SGHAT and FQNNGV. The CDR3 has 16 amino acids. Here the CDR3 DNA reads TGTGCCAGCGGCTTCGAAGGACTAGCGGGATCAGATACGCAGTATTTT. Translating gives CASGFEGLAGSDTQYF.

A word on this clonotype: One base away lies a much larger clone, so this may be a sequencing read error. J is TRBJ2-5 and V is TRBV4-1; D remains ambiguous. Looked up from germline, CDR1 is MGHRA and CDR2 is YSYEKL. The CDR3 runs 13 residues. Trimming stripped 3 bases from V and 7 bases from J, with 12 bases between. The chain's CDR3 is CASSQVGPGTQYF. The CDR3 region has the DNA TGCGCCAGCAGCCAGGTCGGGCCGGGGACCCAGTACTTC.

This clonotype was observed at least ten times. The chain combines TRBV11-2 with TRBJ2-1; D is undetermined. The V gene lost 2 bases and the J gene lost 7 bases, with 9 bases spanning the gap. The CDR3 covers 13 residues. Per germline, CDR1 SGHAT and CDR2 FQNNGV. CDR3 region: CASSLMDANEQFF. In DNA form, the CDR3 reads TGTGCCAGCAGCTTAATGGATGCAAATGAGCAGTTCTTC.

About this clonotype: Mismatch with germline at one junction end may stem from a read error. This chain links TRBV5-4 with TRBJ2-7; D ambiguous. The V gene's germline CDR1 is SGHNT and CDR2 YYREEE (reference sequence). The CDR3 totals 14 residues. The CDR3 region has the DNA TGTGCCAGCAGCTCGGTAAACAGCACCTACAAGCAGTACTTC. This encodes CASSSVNSTYKQYF.

This clonotype occurred many times. The gene calls are TRBV12-3 or TRBV12-4 and TRBJ1-5, with no clear D. The CDR3 loop spans 13 amino acids. Deletions cut 6 bases from V and 5 bases from J, with 11 bases between. CDR3 nucleotides: TGTGCCAGCAGCCCCAGGCGAGATCAGCCCCAGCATTTT. It codes for CASSPRRDQPQHF.

This clonotype was counted between two and nine times. The chain is built from TRBV12-3 or TRBV12-4 and TRBJ2-7, with 7 bases aligning to TRBD1. The V gene end was trimmed by 4 bases and the J gene end by 9 bases; junction bases not matched to a gene: 12. The CDR3 length is 14 residues. The CDR3 region is CASSWTGDLRGQYF. CDR3 in DNA: TGTGCCAGCAGTTGGACAGGAGATCTACGAGGGCAGTACTTC.